This TCR beta chain emerged from a study of blood T cell repertoires in COVID-19. Profiling relied on immunoSEQ multiplex PCR, and the TCRdb table lists in-frame clones only, not all of them. This sample has about 22,000 clones, with 90% found just once. The CDR3 has 14 amino acids. Germline-derived CDR1 and CDR2 are MNHEY and SVGAGI. V lost 7 bases and J lost 2; bases outside the gene matches: 7. This receptor was taken from a man in his 70s with acute or convalescent COVID-19. The source material was peripheral blood. This chain links TRBV6-5 with TRBJ2-7; 8 bases are a match to TRBD1. CDR3 sequence reads: CASTAGTGPYEQYF. Here the CDR3 DNA reads TGTGCCAGCACCGCCGGGACAGGCCCCTACGAGCAGTACTTC.